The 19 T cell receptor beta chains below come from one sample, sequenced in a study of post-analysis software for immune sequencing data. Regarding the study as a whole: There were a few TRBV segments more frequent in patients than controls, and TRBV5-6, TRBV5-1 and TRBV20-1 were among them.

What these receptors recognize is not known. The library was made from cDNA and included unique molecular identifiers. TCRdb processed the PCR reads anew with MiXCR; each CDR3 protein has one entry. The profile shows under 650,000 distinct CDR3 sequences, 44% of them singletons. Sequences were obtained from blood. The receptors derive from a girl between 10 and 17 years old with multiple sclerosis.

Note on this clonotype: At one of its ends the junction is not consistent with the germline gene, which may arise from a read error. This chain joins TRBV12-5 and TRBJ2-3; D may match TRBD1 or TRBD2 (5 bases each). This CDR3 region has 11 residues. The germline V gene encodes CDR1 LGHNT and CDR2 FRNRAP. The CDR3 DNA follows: TGCGCTAGTGGAGAGGGGAATACGCAGTATTTT. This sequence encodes CASGEGNTQYF. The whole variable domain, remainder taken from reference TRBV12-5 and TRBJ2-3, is DARVTQTPRHKVTEMGQEVTMRCQPILGHNTVFWYRQTMMQGLELLAYFRNRAPLDDSGMPKDRFSAEMPDATLATLKIQPSEPRDSAVYFCASGEGNTQYFGPGTRLTVL.

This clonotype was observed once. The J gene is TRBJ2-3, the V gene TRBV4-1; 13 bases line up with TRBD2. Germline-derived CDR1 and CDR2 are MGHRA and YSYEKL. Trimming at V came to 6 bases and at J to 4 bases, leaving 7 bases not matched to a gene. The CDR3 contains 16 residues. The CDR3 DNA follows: TGCGCCAGCAGGCTCGCCGGGACTAGCGGGGCAGATACGCAGTATTTT. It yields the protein CASRLAGTSGADTQYF.

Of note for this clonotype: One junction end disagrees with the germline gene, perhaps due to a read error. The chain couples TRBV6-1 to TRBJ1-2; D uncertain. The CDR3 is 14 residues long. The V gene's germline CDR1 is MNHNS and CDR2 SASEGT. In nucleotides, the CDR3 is TGTGCCGGCAGTGAGGGAGGGTTGATGATGGGCTACACCTTC. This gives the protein CAGSEGGLMMGYTF.

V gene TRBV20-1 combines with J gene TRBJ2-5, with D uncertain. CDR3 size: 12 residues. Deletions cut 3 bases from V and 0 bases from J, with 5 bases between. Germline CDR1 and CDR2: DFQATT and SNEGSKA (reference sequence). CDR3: CSARVNQETQYF. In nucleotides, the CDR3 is TGCAGTGCTAGGGTTAACCAAGAGACCCAGTACTTC.

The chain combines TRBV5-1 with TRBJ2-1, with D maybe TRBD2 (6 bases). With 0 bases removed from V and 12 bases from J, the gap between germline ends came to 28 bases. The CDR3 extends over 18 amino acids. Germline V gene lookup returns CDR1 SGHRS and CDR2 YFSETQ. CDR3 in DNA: TGCGCCAGCAGCTTGGATGTTTCAGCGGGTACGAGCACAGATACGCAGTTCTTC. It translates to CASSLDVSAGTSTDTQFF. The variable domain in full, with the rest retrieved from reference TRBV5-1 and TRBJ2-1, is KAGVTQTPRYLIKTRGQQVTLSCSPISGHRSVSWYQQTPGQGLQFLFEYFSETQRNKGNFPGRFSGRQFSNSRSEMNVSTLELGDSALYLCASSLDVSAGTSTDTQFFGPGTRLTVL.

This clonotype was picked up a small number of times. Here the CDR3 DNA reads TGTGCCAGCAGTTTAATGGCAGTCCAAGAGACCCAGTACTTC. Amino acid sequence: CASSLMAVQETQYF. This rearrangement joins TRBV28 to TRBJ2-5; D remains ambiguous. The V end lost 2 bases, the J end lost 1 base, and 8 bases lay between the germline ends. The germline gives CDR1 MDHEN, CDR2 SYDVKM. The CDR3 extends over 14 amino acids.

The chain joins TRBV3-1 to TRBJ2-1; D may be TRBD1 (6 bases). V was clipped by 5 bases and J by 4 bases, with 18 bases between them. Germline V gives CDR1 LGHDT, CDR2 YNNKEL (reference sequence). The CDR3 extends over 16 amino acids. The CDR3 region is CASSSGASNLYNEQFF. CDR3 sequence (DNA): TGTGCCAGCAGCTCAGGGGCGTCTAATCTTTACAATGAGCAGTTCTTC.

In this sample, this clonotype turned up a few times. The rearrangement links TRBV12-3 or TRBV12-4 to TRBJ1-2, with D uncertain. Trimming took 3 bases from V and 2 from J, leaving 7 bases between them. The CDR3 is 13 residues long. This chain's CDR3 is CASSFPPNYGYTF. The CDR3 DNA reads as TGTGCCAGCAGTTTCCCACCGAACTATGGCTACACCTTC.

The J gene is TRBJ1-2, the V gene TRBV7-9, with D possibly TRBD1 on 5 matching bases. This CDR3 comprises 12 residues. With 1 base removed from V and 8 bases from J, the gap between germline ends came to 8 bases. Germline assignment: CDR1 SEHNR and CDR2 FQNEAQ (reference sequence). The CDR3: CASSLERGGYTF. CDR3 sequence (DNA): TGTGCCAGCAGCTTAGAAAGGGGAGGCTACACCTTC.

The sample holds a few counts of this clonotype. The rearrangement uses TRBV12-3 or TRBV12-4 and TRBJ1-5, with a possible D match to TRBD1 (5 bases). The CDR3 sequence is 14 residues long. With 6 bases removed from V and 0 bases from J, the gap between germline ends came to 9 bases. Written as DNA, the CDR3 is TGTGCCAGCAGCCAGGGTCTTAGCAATCAGCCCCAGCATTTT. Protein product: CASSQGLSNQPQHF.

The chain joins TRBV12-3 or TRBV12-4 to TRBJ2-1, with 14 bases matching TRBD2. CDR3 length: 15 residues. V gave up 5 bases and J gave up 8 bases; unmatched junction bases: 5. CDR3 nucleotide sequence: TGTGCCAGCAGTCTAGGGACTAGCGGGAGCTATGAGCAGTTCTTC. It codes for CASSLGTSGSYEQFF.

The CDR3 loop reads CSVFRQETQYF. The CDR3 DNA reads as TGCAGCGTTTTCAGGCAAGAGACCCAGTACTTC. The J gene is TRBJ2-5, the V gene TRBV29-1; D uncertain. This CDR3 region has 11 residues. V gave up 5 bases and J gave up 2 bases, with 6 bases separating them. Germline V CDR1 and CDR2: SQVTM, ANQGSEA.

The DNA for the CDR3 is TGCAGCGTTTACAGGAGCACAGATACGCAGTATTTT. This sequence encodes CSVYRSTDTQYF. V and J are TRBV29-1 and TRBJ2-3; possibly TRBD1 for D (5 bases). The CDR3 loop spans 12 amino acids. The ends were cut back, 5 bases at V and 0 bases at J, with 6 bases in the middle. Germline V gene sequence: CDR1 SQVTM, CDR2 ANQGSEA.

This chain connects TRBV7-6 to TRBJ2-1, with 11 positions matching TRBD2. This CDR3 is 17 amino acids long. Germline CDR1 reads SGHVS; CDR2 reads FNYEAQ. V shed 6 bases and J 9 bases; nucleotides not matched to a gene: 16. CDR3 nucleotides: TGTGCCAGCAGAAAAGGGGCCACTAGCGGGAGTAGGAGTGAGCAGTTCTTC. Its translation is CASRKGATSGSRSEQFF.

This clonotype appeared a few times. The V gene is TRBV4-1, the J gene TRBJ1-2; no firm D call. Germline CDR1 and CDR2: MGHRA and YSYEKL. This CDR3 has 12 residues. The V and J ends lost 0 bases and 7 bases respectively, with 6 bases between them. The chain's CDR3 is CASSQEVAGYTF. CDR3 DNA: TGCGCCAGCAGCCAAGAAGTTGCTGGCTACACCTTC.

The chain's CDR3 is CASSVRTGDEQFF. In DNA, the CDR3 is TGTGCCAGCAGTGTCCGGACAGGGGATGAGCAGTTCTTC. This chain links TRBV12-3 or TRBV12-4 with TRBJ2-1, with 9 positions matching TRBD1. J lost 8 bases, V lost 5 bases, and 4 bases had no gene match. CDR3 length equals 13 residues.

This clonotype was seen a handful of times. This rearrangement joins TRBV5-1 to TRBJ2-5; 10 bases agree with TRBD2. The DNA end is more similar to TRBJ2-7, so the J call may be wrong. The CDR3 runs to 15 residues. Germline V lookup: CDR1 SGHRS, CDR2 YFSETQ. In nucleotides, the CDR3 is TGCGCCAGCAGCCTAGCGGGAGAAAGTTGGAACGAGCAGTACTTC. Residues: CASSLAGESWNEQYF.

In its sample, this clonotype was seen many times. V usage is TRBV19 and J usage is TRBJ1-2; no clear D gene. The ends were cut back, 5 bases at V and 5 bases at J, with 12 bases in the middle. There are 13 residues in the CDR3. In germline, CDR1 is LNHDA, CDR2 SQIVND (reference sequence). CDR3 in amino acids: CASSDGQRYGYTF. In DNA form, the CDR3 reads TGTGCCAGTAGTGACGGGCAGAGATATGGCTACACCTTC.

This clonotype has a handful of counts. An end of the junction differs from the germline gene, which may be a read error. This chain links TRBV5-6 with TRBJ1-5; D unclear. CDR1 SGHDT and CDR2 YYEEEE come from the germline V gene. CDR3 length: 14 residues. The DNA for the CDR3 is TGCGCCAGCAGCCTGGGCCTCAGCAATCAGCCCCAGCATTTT. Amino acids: CASSLGLSNQPQHF.